The 29 T cell receptor beta chains listed next were all sequenced from one sample in a study of shared clonotypes between healthy human individuals. Some clones are missing from TCRdb's copy, which holds only in-frame ones; the method was immunoSEQ multiplex PCR. Of about 460,000 clones in the sample, around 77% were seen once. The sample was PBMCs. The receptors were gathered from a woman aged 40 to 50 in good health. Some clones in this sample may be carry-over from other donors' samples.

To note about this clone: A far larger clone is one base from this, pointing to a likely read error. The same CDR3 can be traced to other DNA sequences in this sample. This sequence joins TRBV7-9 and TRBJ1-1; TRBD1 matches 7 bases. This CDR3 has 13 amino acids. The germline V gene encodes CDR1 SEHNR and CDR2 FQNEAQ (reference sequence). The CDR3: CASSLEGGTEAFF. DNA for the CDR3: TGTGCCAGCAGCTTAGAAGGGGGCACTGAGGCTTTCTTT.

This clone was seen just once. Just one base apart from a much larger clone, this may be a read error. The chain couples TRBV6-5 to TRBJ2-2; 8 nucleotides align to TRBD2. Germline CDR1 MNHEY, CDR2 SVGAGI. The CDR3 loop spans 16 amino acids. Unmatched junction bases numbered 8, after V lost 4 bases and J lost 4 bases. The CDR3 DNA sequence: TGTGCCAGCAGTTCCATAGCGGGACGTGTCACCGGGGAGCTGTTTTTT. Its translation: CASSSIAGRVTGELFF.

The CDR3 protein is CASSRDRGRFNYGYTF. CDR3 bases: TGTGCCAGCTCACGGGACAGGGGGCGATTTAACTATGGCTACACCTTC. The chain recombines TRBV18 with TRBJ1-2; 12 bases fit TRBD1. Germline assignment: CDR1 KGHSH and CDR2 LQKENI. The CDR3 covers 16 residues. V lost 4 bases to trimming and J lost 1 base; unmatched junction nucleotides: 4.

V gene TRBV7-2 combines with J gene TRBJ1-4; no firm D call. V was shortened by 2 bases and J by 7 bases, with 8 bases between the two germline ends. The CDR3 has 13 residues. The V gene's germline CDR1 is SGHTA and CDR2 FQGNSA. Here the CDR3 reads CASSLTYGEKLFF. The CDR3 nucleotides read TGTGCCAGCAGCTTAACTTATGGTGAAAAACTGTTTTTT.

With respect to this clone: The germline gene is not matched at one end of the junction; a read error may be the cause. J is TRBJ2-7 and V is TRBV6-1; 11 bases map to TRBD1. The CDR3 consists of 14 residues. Germline V gene data show CDR1 as MNHNS and CDR2 as SASEGT. This CDR3 reads CASIETGTGGEQYF. The CDR3 DNA reads TGTGCCAGCATTGAAACCGGGACAGGGGGCGAGCAGTACTTC.

Written as DNA, the CDR3 is TGTGCCTGGAACCCATCTTCGGGGGCGCACCCTTTCTTT. Residues: CAWNPSSGAHPFF. The chain links TRBV30 to TRBJ1-1, with D maybe TRBD1 (6 bases). Germline CDR1 is GTSNPN and CDR2 is SVGIG (reference sequence). With 4 bases removed from V and 12 bases from J, the gap between germline ends came to 21 bases. The CDR3 has 13 residues.

The rearrangement links TRBV4-3 to TRBJ2-5, with 8 nucleotides matching TRBD1. The CDR3 spans 20 residues. With V trimmed by 0 bases and J by 1 base, 16 bases remained unmatched. Germline CDR1 LGHNA, CDR2 YSLEER. This CDR3 reads CASSQEYSGGAYGVQETQYF. The DNA for the CDR3 is TGCGCCAGCAGCCAAGAGTATTCAGGGGGCGCTTACGGGGTCCAAGAGACCCAGTACTTC.

V is TRBV7-2 and J is TRBJ2-2, with 7 nucleotides matching TRBD2. V was clipped by 0 bases and J by 4 bases; unmatched bases: 5. Germline CDR1 is SGHTA and CDR2 is FQGNSA. The CDR3 runs to 16 residues. The chain's CDR3 is CASSLALLASTGELFF. The CDR3 region has the DNA TGTGCCAGCAGCTTAGCACTACTAGCGAGCACCGGGGAGCTGTTTTTT. Drawing the rest from reference TRBV7-2 and TRBJ2-2, the complete variable domain is GAGVSQSPSNKVTEKGKDVELRCDPISGHTALYWYRQSLGQGLEFLIYFQGNSAPDKSGLPSDRFSAERTGGSVSTLTIQRTQQEDSAVYLCASSLALLASTGELFFGEGSRLTVL.

V and J are TRBV28 and TRBJ1-5; TRBD1 is a possible D gene (5 bases). Germline assignment: CDR1 MDHEN and CDR2 SYDVKM. With 6 bases removed from V and 6 bases from J, the gap between germline ends came to 15 bases. This CDR3 region has 14 residues. CDR3 in amino acids: CASSSGGSSQPQHF. The CDR3 nucleotides read TGTGCCAGCAGCTCCGGGGGGTCAAGTCAGCCCCAGCATTTT.

As concerns this clone: One junction end disagrees with the germline gene, perhaps due to a read error. The rearrangement joins TRBV7-7 to TRBJ2-3; TRBD2 matches 7 bases. The CDR3 sequence is 14 residues long. CDR1 and CDR2 from the germline V gene are SSHAT and FNYEAQ (reference sequence). CDR3 in DNA: TGTGCTAGCAGCTTAGGGTTGGGGGGGGATACGCAGTATTTT. Translating gives CASSLGLGGDTQYF.

This clone was found a few times. V usage is TRBV19 and J usage is TRBJ2-2; D gene unclear. V shed 4 bases and J shed 0 bases, with 12 bases lying between them. The CDR3 is 16 amino acids. Germline-derived CDR1 and CDR2 are LNHDA and SQIVND (reference sequence). In nucleotides, the CDR3 is TGTGCCAGTAGTACCCCCGGGCCAGCGAACACCGGGGAGCTGTTTTTT. Its protein is CASSTPGPANTGELFF.

A remark on this clone: Within the sample, other DNA sequences also encode this same CDR3. The chain links TRBV7-2 to TRBJ2-5; 8 nucleotides match TRBD1. In germline, CDR1 is SGHTA, CDR2 FQGNSA. The CDR3 contains 14 residues. V lost 5 bases to trimming and J lost 4 bases; unmatched junction nucleotides: 6. CDR3 residues: CASSLRQGSETQYF. CDR3 bases: TGTGCCAGCAGCCTTAGACAGGGGTCAGAGACCCAGTACTTC.

Note on this clone: A read error is likely here: a far larger clone is one base away. The sample carries other DNA sequences with the same CDR3. This chain joins TRBV10-1 and TRBJ2-7, with 8 bases fitting TRBD2. This CDR3 contains 16 residues. Germline V gives CDR1 WNHNN, CDR2 SYGVQD (reference sequence). Unmatched junction bases numbered 11, after V lost 3 bases and J lost 4 bases. The CDR3 region has the DNA TGCGCCAGCAGTGAAGGGACTAGTGGGAGTGGGTACGAGCAGTACTTC. Its protein is CASSEGTSGSGYEQYF.

This clone was detected only once. The rearrangement links TRBV13 to TRBJ1-1; 7 nucleotides align to TRBD1. The CDR3 runs 12 residues. Germline V gives CDR1 PRHDT, CDR2 FYEKMQ (reference sequence). Trimming at V came to 0 bases and at J to 9 bases, leaving 1 base not matched to a gene. In DNA form, the CDR3 reads TGTGCCAGCAGCTTAGGGACAGGGAAAGCTTTCTTT. Protein sequence: CASSLGTGKAFF.

V and J are TRBV5-1 and TRBJ2-2, with TRBD1 identical over 8 bases. The CDR3 is made up of 15 amino acids. From germline, CDR1 is SGHRS and CDR2 YFSETQ. V shed 3 bases, J shed 10 bases, and the junction held 11 bases outside the gene matches. CDR3 bases: TGCGCCAGCAGCTCAGGGACAGGCACACTGGCGGAGCTGTTTTTT. It specifies CASSSGTGTLAELFF. Full variable domain (rest looked up from reference TRBV5-1 and TRBJ2-2): KAGVTQTPRYLIKTRGQQVTLSCSPISGHRSVSWYQQTPGQGLQFLFEYFSETQRNKGNFPGRFSGRQFSNSRSEMNVSTLELGDSALYLCASSSGTGTLAELFFGEGSRLTVL.

The chain joins TRBV6-1 to TRBJ1-4; maybe TRBD1 (6 bases). Germline values: CDR1 MNHNS, CDR2 SASEGT. This CDR3 spans 15 amino acids. Trimming took 2 bases from V and 5 from J, leaving 12 bases between them. Here the CDR3 DNA reads TGTGCCAGCAGTGAACGGGGGGCGGGCAATGAAAAACTGTTTTTT. Amino acid sequence: CASSERGAGNEKLFF.

Concerning this clone itself: The likely explanation is a read error, given a far larger clone one base away. The CDR3 region is CASSPRQIYGYAF. CDR3 bases: TGTGCCAGCAGCCCGCGACAGATCTATGGCTACGCCTTC. The rearrangement links TRBV5-6 to TRBJ1-2, with D possibly being TRBD1 (5 bases). Germline V CDR1 and CDR2: SGHDT, YYEEEE. The CDR3 runs to 13 residues.

J is TRBJ2-3 and V is TRBV19, with D tentatively TRBD1 or TRBD2 (5 bases each). The CDR3 sequence is 16 residues long. Germline CDR1 LNHDA, CDR2 SQIVND (reference sequence). V lost 6 bases to trimming and J lost 2 bases, with 18 bases between them. The CDR3 loop is CASSPPGAGLTDTQYF. CDR3 coding DNA: TGTGCCAGTAGCCCGCCCGGGGCGGGCCTCACAGATACGCAGTATTTT.

The chain employs TRBV28 and TRBJ1-3, with 8 nucleotides matching TRBD1. The V gene end was trimmed by 4 bases and the J gene end by 4 bases; junction bases not matched to a gene: 6. The CDR3 consists of 15 residues. From germline, CDR1 is MDHEN and CDR2 SYDVKM. The CDR3 sequence is CASSSDRAGGNTIYF. DNA of the CDR3: TGTGCCAGCAGTTCGGACAGGGCAGGGGGAAACACCATATATTTT.

This clone was found many times. This sequence joins TRBV6-1 and TRBJ1-6, with 7 nucleotides matching TRBD1. Per germline, CDR1 MNHNS and CDR2 SASEGT. V lost 7 bases and J lost 6; bases outside the gene matches: 6. The CDR3 is 14 amino acids. The CDR3 nucleotides are TGTGCCAGCAAGGCCGGGACAGCTAATTCACCCCTCCACTTT. This gives the protein CASKAGTANSPLHF.

This clone was counted once. The DNA of the CDR3 is TGTGCCAGCAGCAAATGGTCGAAGTGGGAGGAGACCCAGTACTTC. This gives the protein CASSKWSKWEETQYF. The J gene is TRBJ2-5, the V gene TRBV21-1; the D call in the table, TRBD2, was not verified against the DNA. TRBV21-1 is a pseudogene. The CDR3 runs to 15 residues.

The chain is built from TRBV9 and TRBJ1-3; D is ambiguous. Germline CDR1 SGDLS, CDR2 YYNGEE. Trimming removed 7 bases at V and 6 bases at J, with 17 bases between. This CDR3 contains 14 residues. This chain's CDR3 is CASGGLGFLNTIYF. In DNA form, the CDR3 reads TGTGCCAGCGGTGGTTTAGGGTTTTTAAACACCATATATTTT.

The chain carries TRBV19 and TRBJ2-1; 8 nucleotides align to TRBD1. The CDR3 covers 14 residues. Trimming at V came to 7 bases and at J to 4 bases, leaving 6 bases not matched to a gene. The germline gives CDR1 LNHDA, CDR2 SQIVND (reference sequence). The CDR3 DNA reads TGTGCCAGTACACGGGACAGGCTTTACAATGAGCAGTTCTTC. Encoded protein: CASTRDRLYNEQFF.

Notes on this clone: A much larger clone lies a single base off, so this may be a read error. The V gene is TRBV13, the J gene TRBJ1-4; D call uncertain. Germline V gene lookup returns CDR1 PRHDT and CDR2 FYEKMQ (reference sequence). CDR3 length equals 14 residues. CDR3 protein: CASSLGGASERLFF. CDR3 sequence (DNA): TGTGCCAGCAGCTTAGGGGGCGCGAGTGAAAGACTGTTTTTT.

As for this clone: The same CDR3 also results from other DNA sequences found in this sample. This chain connects TRBV28 to TRBJ2-6, with 8 bases that match TRBD1. Losses at the gene ends were 6 bases for V and 4 bases for J; bases not matched to a gene: 14. The CDR3 has 18 amino acids. CDR1 and CDR2 from the germline V gene are MDHEN and SYDVKM. In DNA form, the CDR3 reads TGTGCCAGCAGGCGTAGACAGGGGTTAACTGACGGGGCCAACGTCCTGACTTTC. As protein: CASRRRQGLTDGANVLTF. The full variable domain, rest sourced from reference TRBV28 and TRBJ2-6, is DVKVTQSSRYLVKRTGEKVFLECVQDMDHENMFWYRQDPGLGLRLIYFSYDVKMKEKGDIPEGYSVSREKKERFSLILESASTNQTSMYLCASRRRQGLTDGANVLTFGAGSRLTVL.

The rearrangement uses TRBV28 and TRBJ2-5, with D hard to call. Trimming left V 3 bases short and J 1 base short, with 9 bases between. Germline V lookup: CDR1 MDHEN, CDR2 SYDVKM. The CDR3 runs 14 residues. The DNA for the CDR3 is TGTGCCAGCAGTTTTCCCCAGATCCAAGAGACCCAGTACTTC. Its protein is CASSFPQIQETQYF.

The rearrangement uses TRBV9 and TRBJ2-3; 10 bases fit TRBD2. Germline lookup yields CDR1 SGDLS and CDR2 YYNGEE. Trimming removed 0 bases from V and 4 bases from J; junction bases left unmatched: 8. This CDR3 is built from 17 residues. The CDR3 DNA follows: TGTGCCAGCAGCGTAGCTAACCTAGCGGGAGACGCAGATACGCAGTATTTT. Its translation: CASSVANLAGDADTQYF.

The sample holds one count of this clone. The chain uses TRBV10-3 and TRBJ2-3; TRBD2 agrees at 8 bases. Germline CDR1 and CDR2: ENHRY and SYGVKD. J was trimmed by 4 bases and V by 3 bases; bases with no gene match: 3. The CDR3 totals 14 residues. The CDR3 DNA reads as TGTGCCATCAGTGAAACTAGCGGTCCAGATACGCAGTATTTT. Protein product: CAISETSGPDTQYF.

The rearrangement links TRBV5-1 to TRBJ2-7, with TRBD2 matching over 7 bases. CDR1 SGHRS and CDR2 YFSETQ come from the germline V gene. V gave up 4 bases and J gave up 2 bases; unmatched junction bases: 6. The CDR3 is 14 amino acids. Here the CDR3 DNA reads TGCGCCAGCAGCGGAAGCGGGATTGCCTACGAGCAGTACTTC. Translated: CASSGSGIAYEQYF.